The text below deals with one TCR beta chain. Its target is unknown. The sample comes from a study of radiotherapy plus CTLA-4 blockade in lung cancer. Broader study findings: Early blood T cell clone changes and increased post-radiation serum interferon-beta were reportedly the strongest response predictors.

CDR1 is SGHTA and CDR2 is FQGTGA in the germline V gene. J was trimmed by 4 bases and V by 5 bases; bases with no gene match: 7. There are 16 residues in the CDR3. Assay: immunoSEQ multiplex PCR; the TCRdb copy retains only in-frame clones and omits some. The table has 30,000 to 45,000 clones, 72% seen once. This sequence joins TRBV7-3 and TRBJ2-5; TRBD2 aligns across 13 bases. Sequencing used peripheral blood, obtained from a patient treated with radiotherapy plus ipilimumab. The clonotype comes from a human donor with non-small cell lung cancer who had stable disease on radiotherapy plus ipilimumab. The DNA for the CDR3 is TGTGCCAGCAGCCCACGGGGACTAGCGGGGACAGAGACCCAGTACTTC. Translation: CASSPRGLAGTETQYF.